Below, 18 T cell receptor beta chains from the same sample are listed, as sequenced in a study of control samples from healthy donors and cancer patients. Generated by immunoSEQ multiplex PCR, the TCRdb table keeps only in-frame clones and is missing some. The sample lists tens of thousands of clones, roughly 90% occurring once. The sample consisted of PBMCs. These receptor sequences come from a man aged 35 to 55 with colorectal cancer.

V and J are TRBV2 and TRBJ2-3; possibly TRBD1 for D (6 bases). The CDR3 runs to 14 residues. Germline CDR1 and CDR2: SNHLY and FYNNEI. Deletions cut 4 bases from V and 3 bases from J, with 11 bases between. The CDR3 sequence is CASSGGLVTDTQYF. The CDR3 coding sequence is TGTGCCAGCAGTGGGGGGCTAGTAACAGATACGCAGTATTTT.

The CDR3 sequence is CASSFRYEQYF. In nucleotides, the CDR3 is TGTGCCAGCAGCTTCAGGTACGAGCAGTACTTC. This rearrangement joins TRBV5-6 to TRBJ2-7, with D unresolved. Per germline, CDR1 SGHDT and CDR2 YYEEEE. CDR3 size: 11 residues. Trimming shortened V by 2 bases and J by 4 bases, and 4 bases separated the two germline ends.

The CDR3 DNA reads as TGTGCCAGCAGCTCAGGGACAGCGAATCAGCCCCAGCATTTT. Encoded protein: CASSSGTANQPQHF. The chain has TRBV5-5 and TRBJ1-5; 7 nucleotides line up with TRBD1. Per germline, CDR1 SGHKS and CDR2 YYEKEE (reference sequence). Trimming took 3 bases from V and 4 from J; bases not matched to a gene: 4. CDR3 length: 14 residues.

The chain has TRBV7-2 and TRBJ2-1, with TRBD1 matching 7 bases. In germline, CDR1 is SGHTA, CDR2 FQGNSA. Unmatched junction bases numbered 2, after V lost 3 bases and J lost 0 bases. The CDR3 has 15 residues. The CDR3 region has the DNA TGTGCCAGCAGCTTGGACAGGAGCTCCTACAATGAGCAGTTCTTC. Translated, it gives CASSLDRSSYNEQFF. Using reference TRBV7-2 and TRBJ2-1 for the parts outside the CDR3, the full variable domain is GAGVSQSPSNKVTEKGKDVELRCDPISGHTALYWYRQSLGQGLEFLIYFQGNSAPDKSGLPSDRFSAERTGGSVSTLTIQRTQQEDSAVYLCASSLDRSSYNEQFFGPGTRLTVL.

The chain recombines TRBV18 with TRBJ2-7; 12 nucleotides agree with TRBD2. V lost 3 bases and J lost 4; bases outside the gene matches: 7. This CDR3 contains 16 residues. Germline V gene data show CDR1 as KGHSH and CDR2 as LQKENI. The CDR3 region has the DNA TGTGCCAGCTCACCCGGCCGAACTAGCGGGGGGTACGAGCAGTACTTC. It encodes CASSPGRTSGGYEQYF.

This sequence joins TRBV13 and TRBJ2-1; the D gene is possibly TRBD1 (6 bases). With 2 bases removed from V and 3 bases from J, the gap between germline ends came to 11 bases. Germline CDR1 and CDR2: PRHDT and FYEKMQ (reference sequence). This CDR3 region has 15 residues. CDR3 amino acids: CASSLTGRVYNEQFF. CDR3 bases: TGTGCCAGCAGCTTAACAGGGAGAGTCTACAATGAGCAGTTCTTC.

The chain employs TRBV3-1 (or the pseudogene TRBV3-2) and TRBJ1-2; 8 nucleotides match TRBD1. The CDR3 loop spans 15 amino acids. Trimming removed 1 base from V and 7 bases from J; junction bases left unmatched: 8. Germline V gene data show CDR1 as LGHDT and CDR2 as YNNKEL (reference sequence). CDR3 sequence: CASSQGRQGAVGYTF. In nucleotides, the CDR3 is TGTGCCAGCAGCCAAGGCCGGCAGGGGGCTGTTGGCTACACCTTC.

The V and J genes are TRBV19 and TRBJ2-7; D is uncertain. V lost 7 bases to trimming and J lost 0 bases, with 10 bases between them. Germline assignment: CDR1 LNHDA and CDR2 SQIVND (reference sequence). This CDR3 spans 13 amino acids. CDR3 DNA sequence: TGTGCCAGTAAGGACCACTCCTCCTACGAGCAGTACTTC. Translation gives CASKDHSSYEQYF.

The CDR3 loop reads CATSRDAGEGTGPREKAKNIQYF. As DNA, the CDR3 is TGTGCCACCAGCAGAGATGCGGGCGAGGGTACGGGCCCCCGAGAAAAAGCCAAAAACATTCAGTACTTC. The chain combines TRBV15 with TRBJ2-4, with D maybe TRBD2 (5 bases). The CDR3 is 23 residues long. V gave up 0 bases and J gave up 0 bases, with 30 bases separating them. Germline loops: CDR1 LNHNV, CDR2 YYDKDF (reference sequence).

This chain uses TRBV12-3 or TRBV12-4 with TRBJ2-1; D not resolved. The CDR3 has 12 residues. Deletions cut 8 bases from V and 1 base from J, with 6 bases between. In DNA form, the CDR3 reads TGTGCCAGCGGATATTCCTACAATGAGCAGTTCTTC. Its protein product is CASGYSYNEQFF.

This chain links TRBV6-6 with TRBJ2-7; D is perhaps TRBD1 or TRBD2 (6 bases each). Germline CDR1 is MNHNY and CDR2 is SVGAGI (reference sequence). The V gene lost 4 bases and the J gene lost 4 bases, with 14 bases spanning the gap. The CDR3 contains 14 residues. CDR3 nucleotides: TGTGCCAGCAGTTCGGGGGCAGGGCAATACGAGCAGTACTTC. This encodes CASSSGAGQYEQYF.

This clone was seen only a few times. As DNA, the CDR3 is TGTGCCAGCAGCGTCGGTGGGGATACGCAGTATTTT. Translation: CASSVGGDTQYF. The chain combines TRBV7-9 with TRBJ2-3; D ambiguous. V was cut by 5 bases and J by 6 bases, with 9 bases left in between. From germline, CDR1 is SEHNR and CDR2 FQNEAQ (reference sequence). The CDR3 spans 12 residues.

The chain couples TRBV19 to TRBJ1-2; tentatively, D is TRBD1 (5 bases). V lost 6 bases to trimming and J lost 4 bases, with 24 bases between them. CDR1 and CDR2 from the germline V gene are LNHDA and SQIVND (reference sequence). The CDR3 has 17 amino acids. CDR3 bases: TGTGCCAGTAGCAGAACCCGGGCCTCGGGGGACGTCTATGGCTACACCTTC. This encodes CASSRTRASGDVYGYTF.

The gene calls are TRBV19 and TRBJ1-1; TRBD1 aligns across 8 bases. This CDR3 spans 12 amino acids. V shed 9 bases, J shed 5 bases, and the junction held 5 bases outside the gene matches. Germline CDR1 is LNHDA and CDR2 is SQIVND (reference sequence). The CDR3 DNA is TGTGCCAGCAAACAGGGGGAGACTGAAGCTTTCTTT. Amino acids: CASKQGETEAFF.

This clone was found once. The gene calls are TRBV6-5 and TRBJ1-5, with 8 bases fitting TRBD1. This CDR3 has 14 residues. With V trimmed by 8 bases and J by 5 bases, 8 bases remained unmatched. Per germline, CDR1 MNHEY and CDR2 SVGAGI. DNA for the CDR3: TGTGCCAGCTCCCGGACAGGGATCGATCAGCCCCAGCATTTT. Protein: CASSRTGIDQPQHF.

The sample holds one count of this clone. The V gene is TRBV4-1, the J gene TRBJ2-5; the D is unclear. The V gene's germline CDR1 is MGHRA and CDR2 YSYEKL. The CDR3 is 12 amino acids. Trimming cost V 0 bases and J 4 bases, with 3 bases left between them. CDR3 DNA sequence: TGCGCCAGCAGCCAAGACCGAGAGACCCAGTACTTC. This encodes CASSQDRETQYF.

This rearrangement joins TRBV28 to TRBJ1-1; 8 bases are shared with TRBD1. From germline, CDR1 is MDHEN and CDR2 SYDVKM. V lost 5 bases and J lost 4; bases outside the gene matches: 0. This CDR3 is built from 12 residues. DNA of the CDR3: TGTGCCAGCAGTACAGGGGGCACTGAAGCTTTCTTT. Translation: CASSTGGTEAFF.

This chain uses TRBV6-5 with TRBJ2-7; no clear D. This CDR3 spans 14 amino acids. V lost 3 bases and J lost 4, with 13 bases in between. CDR1 is MNHEY, CDR2 SVGAGI, per germline. CDR3 amino acids: CASSYNRRPYEQYF. CDR3 in DNA: TGTGCCAGCAGTTATAATAGGAGACCTTACGAGCAGTACTTC.